The rows below give T cell receptor beta chains drawn from one sample of a study of blood T cells in healthy people across ages. TCRdb called the 5' RACE reads again in MiXCR, with one record for every CDR3 protein. The sample has about 900,000 distinct CDR3 sequences, about 48% seen once. What was sequenced was blood. The receptor set was obtained from a man aged 30-40 years in good health. Both conserved end residues are part of each CDR3. The D gene is left open where the match is weak. Size values are once, few and many counts, or a class for expanded clones, and some rows have none.

V gene	clone size	J gene	D gene	CDR3 protein	CDR3 DNA
TRBV3-1	many	TRBJ2-1	.	CASSQAGLSYNEQFF	TGTGCCAGCAGCCAGGCGGGGCTCTCCTACAATGAGCAGTTCTTC
TRBV12-3/TRBV12-4	.	TRBJ1-5	TRBD1	CASSFQDRFNQPQHF	TGTGCCAGCAGTTTTCAGGACAGGTTCAATCAGCCCCAGCATTTT
TRBV27	few	TRBJ2-7	.	CASSLSPEYEQYF	TGTGCCAGCAGTTTATCCCCAGAATACGAGCAGTACTTC
TRBV20-1	.	TRBJ2-3	.	CSARGEGGSTDTQYF	TGCAGTGCTAGAGGAGAGGGGGGGAGCACAGATACGCAGTATTTT
TRBV3-1	few	TRBJ1-4	.	CASSQREANEKLFF	TGTGCCAGCAGCCAACGGGAGGCGAATGAAAAACTGTTTTTT
TRBV7-9	.	TRBJ1-2	TRBD1	CASSRAGTGEDYGYTF	TGTGCCAGCAGCCGAGCCGGGACAGGGGAGGACTATGGCTACACCTTC
TRBV30	.	TRBJ1-2	.	CAGQGLHYGYTF	TGTGCCGGGCAGGGGTTACACTATGGCTACACCTTC
TRBV18	.	TRBJ2-1	.	CASSPLTGFDEQFF	TGTGCCAGCTCACCCCTCACAGGGTTCGATGAGCAGTTCTTC
TRBV7-2	.	TRBJ2-3	.	CASSLANREYETQYF	TGTGCCAGCAGCTTAGCCAACAGGGAGTACGAGACGCAGTATTTT
TRBV6-5	.	TRBJ2-5	.	CASTTYGGIQETQYF	TGTGCCAGCACCACTTACGGGGGAATCCAAGAGACCCAGTACTTC
TRBV5-6	.	TRBJ1-2	.	CASSLRADGYTF	TGTGCCAGCAGCTTGAGGGCAGACGGCTACACCTTC
TRBV7-2	.	TRBJ2-7	TRBD2	CASSLTRTSEDEQYF	TGTGCCAGCAGCTTGACAAGGACTAGCGAGGACGAGCAGTACTTC
TRBV28	few	TRBJ2-7	.	CASTTEARVSEQYF	TGTGCCAGCACCACTGAGGCCAGGGTCTCCGAGCAGTACTTC
TRBV5-6	.	TRBJ1-5	TRBD1	CASSMTGYNQPQHF	TGTGCCAGCAGCATGACAGGGTACAATCAGCCCCAGCATTTT
TRBV6-1	.	TRBJ2-4	TRBD1	CASSEPGQYIQYF	TGTGCCAGCAGTGAGCCGGGACAGTACATTCAGTACTTC
TRBV10-3	.	TRBJ2-7	.	CAVGSRDFNHEQYF	TGTGCCGTGGGGAGCCGGGATTTCAACCACGAGCAGTACTTC
TRBV27	.	TRBJ1-4	.	CASSLATRSTTREKLFF	TGTGCCAGCAGTTTAGCAACTCGGAGTACGACGAGGGAAAAACTGTTTTTT
TRBV4-1	few	TRBJ1-5	.	CASSQFGDQPQHF	TGCGCCAGCAGCCAATTCGGGGATCAGCCCCAGCATTTT
TRBV12-3/TRBV12-4	.	TRBJ1-1	.	CASSLAGRYTEAFF	TGTGCCAGCAGTTTGGCCGGGAGGTACACTGAAGCTTTCTTT
TRBV5-1	few	TRBJ2-1	TRBD1	CASSLDGTAYNEQFF	TGCGCCAGCAGCTTGGATGGGACAGCCTACAATGAGCAGTTCTTC
TRBV28	few	TRBJ2-5	TRBD2	CASSIEGTSGVKTQYF	TGTGCCAGCAGTATTGAGGGGACTAGCGGCGTGAAGACCCAGTACTTC
TRBV7-9	.	TRBJ2-1	TRBD1	CASSPRTGGSNEQFF	TGTGCCAGCAGCCCACGGACAGGGGGCTCCAATGAGCAGTTCTTC
TRBV9	.	TRBJ1-4	.	CASSARGMANEKLFF	TGTGCCAGCAGCGCAAGGGGAATGGCTAATGAAAAACTGTTTTTT
TRBV28	once	TRBJ2-5	.	CASSTGRVQETQYF	TGTGCCAGCAGCACTGGCAGGGTCCAAGAGACCCAGTACTTC
TRBV6-1	.	TRBJ2-6	.	CASSEALVLYSGANVLTF	TGTGCCAGCAGTGAAGCGCTGGTACTTTACTCTGGGGCCAACGTCCTGACTTTC
TRBV5-1	few	TRBJ2-7	TRBD2	CASSLAGGISYEQYF	TGCGCCAGCAGCCTAGCGGGGGGCATCTCCTACGAGCAGTACTTC
TRBV7-9	many	TRBJ1-3	.	CASSQTTGSGNTIYF	TGTGCCAGCAGCCAAACGACAGGTTCTGGAAACACCATATATTTT
TRBV6-5	.	TRBJ2-1	.	CAGSFAGIYNEQFF	TGTGCCGGCAGCTTCGCTGGGATTTACAATGAGCAGTTCTTC